One and the same sample provided the 2 T cell receptor beta chains below, sequenced in a study of T cells in Graves' hyperthyroidism and ophthalmopathy. Amplification yielded TCR beta CDR3 regions, with RNA transcripts as the source. HTBI primers were used for first-round RT-PCR of the TCR CDR3. TCRdb re-called the multiplex PCR reads with MiXCR, one entry per CDR3 protein. This table holds some 440,000 distinct CDR3 sequences, about 15% found once. Specimen: blood. These receptors originate from a woman aged 18-30 years with Graves' hyperthyroidism.

The table lists this clonotype with many counts. The chain is built from TRBV5-8 and TRBJ1-2, with 7 bases that match TRBD1. V shed 4 bases, J shed 8 bases, and the junction held 8 bases outside the gene matches. Germline assignment: CDR1 SGHTS and CDR2 YDEGEE. This CDR3 has 13 amino acids. CDR3 nucleotide sequence: TGTGCCAGCAGCCACAGGGGACAGAGGGGCTACACCTTC. It yields the protein CASSHRGQRGYTF. Together with reference TRBV5-8 and TRBJ1-2, the CDR3 gives the full variable domain: EAGVTQSPTHLIKTRGQQATLRCSPISGHTSVYWYQQALGLGLQFLLWYDEGEERNRGNFPPRFSGRQFPNYSSELNVNALELEDSALYLCASSHRGQRGYTFGSGTRLTVV.

The rearrangement links TRBV6-6 to TRBJ1-6, with D possibly matching TRBD1 (5 bases). Germline V lookup: CDR1 MNHNY, CDR2 SVGAGI (reference sequence). CDR3 length: 16 amino acids. V was pared by 0 bases and J by 10 bases, with 16 bases between. CDR3 residues: CASSYSTTGESSPLHF. The CDR3 DNA reads as TGTGCCAGCAGTTACTCCACCACAGGAGAAAGCTCACCCCTCCACTTT.